In its sample, the clone carrying this T cell receptor beta chain was seen once. Its antigen is not identified. This sample stems from a study of T cell repertoires in ileal Crohn's disease. Study background: All patients had surgery for stricturing (roughly 61%) or penetrating (around 40%) disease.

Repertoires were generated with immunoSEQ multiplex PCR, while TCRdb's copy carries only in-frame clones and drops some. The sample lists around 5,700 clones; approximately 80% were seen once. Study outcomes and limitations: Compared with non-smokers, active smokers at surgery showed more clonal expansions.

The TCR originated in an adult with Crohn's disease. The sample comprised ileal tissue.

The CDR3 DNA reads as TGTGCCAGCAGCTCGGGACTAGCGGGAGGAGGGCACACCGGGGAGCTGTTTTTT. Translated: CASSSGLAGGGHTGELFF. The genes are TRBV11-2 and TRBJ2-2, with TRBD2 matching 15 bases. The germline V gene encodes CDR1 SGHAT and CDR2 FQNNGV. The CDR3 runs 18 residues. V shed 4 bases and J 3 bases; nucleotides not matched to a gene: 6.